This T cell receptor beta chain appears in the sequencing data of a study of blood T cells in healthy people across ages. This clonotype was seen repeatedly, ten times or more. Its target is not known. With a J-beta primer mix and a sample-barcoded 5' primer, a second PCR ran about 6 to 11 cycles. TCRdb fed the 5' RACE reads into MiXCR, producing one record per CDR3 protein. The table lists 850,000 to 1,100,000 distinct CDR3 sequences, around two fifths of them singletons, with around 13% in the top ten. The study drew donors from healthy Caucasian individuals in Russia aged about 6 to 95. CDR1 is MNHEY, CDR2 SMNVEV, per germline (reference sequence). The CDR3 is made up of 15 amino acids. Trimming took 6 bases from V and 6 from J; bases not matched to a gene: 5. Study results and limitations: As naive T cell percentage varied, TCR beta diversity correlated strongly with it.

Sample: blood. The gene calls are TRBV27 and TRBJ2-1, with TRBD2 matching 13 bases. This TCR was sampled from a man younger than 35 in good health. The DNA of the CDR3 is TGTGCCAGCAGCTTTACTAGCGGGGGGGCCAATGAGCAGTTCTTC. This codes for CASSFTSGGANEQFF.